The 14 T cell receptor beta chains in this list originate from one sample, sequenced in a study of early stage breast cancer tumors. Produced via immunoSEQ multiplex PCR; TCRdb's table is partial and in-frame only. The data show 4,500 to 6,500 clones, with 70% seen just once and approximately 14% held by the top ten. Specimen: breast tumor tissue. The receptors stem from a person between 55 and 69 years old with breast cancer.

The genes are TRBV18 and TRBJ1-3; D ambiguous. The CDR3 covers 17 residues. Trimming shortened V by 2 bases and J by 2 bases, and 16 bases separated the two germline ends. The germline V gene encodes CDR1 KGHSH and CDR2 LQKENI. The CDR3 loop reads CASSPSSIRGTGNTIYF. CDR3 nucleotides: TGTGCCAGCTCACCATCTAGCATACGGGGAACTGGAAACACCATATATTTT.

This clone was recorded once. V and J are TRBV4-2 and TRBJ1-3, with 11 bases that match TRBD1. The CDR3 runs 16 residues. Looked up from germline, CDR1 is LGHNA and CDR2 is YNFKEQ. V dropped 5 bases and J dropped 0; count of bases not matched to a gene: 3. The CDR3: CASSEGTGGSGNTIYF. CDR3 sequence (DNA): TGTGCCAGCAGCGAGGGGACAGGGGGCTCTGGAAACACCATATATTTT.

The chain is built from TRBV25-1 and TRBJ1-1, with D possibly being TRBD1 (5 bases). From germline, CDR1 is MGHDK and CDR2 SYGVNS. V lost 2 bases to trimming and J lost 5 bases, with 12 bases between them. The length of the CDR3 is 14 residues. The CDR3 region has the DNA TGTGCCAGCAGTGAAAATAGGGACGGAACTGAAGCTTTCTTT. Its translation is CASSENRDGTEAFF.

This clone was seen only a few times. V and J are TRBV2 and TRBJ1-2; D possibly corresponds to TRBD1 (6 bases). The CDR3 loop spans 13 amino acids. V gave up 6 bases and J gave up 6 bases, with 14 bases separating them. Germline V gene lookup returns CDR1 SNHLY and CDR2 FYNNEI. CDR3 sequence reads: CASSSTGLDGYTF. CDR3 coding DNA: TGTGCCAGCAGCAGTACAGGGCTCGATGGCTACACCTTC.

This clone was counted a few times. The V gene is TRBV5-4, the J gene TRBJ2-7, with 11 bases aligning to TRBD1. This CDR3 has 15 residues. J lost 2 bases, V lost 2 bases, and 3 bases had no gene match. Germline assignment: CDR1 SGHNT and CDR2 YYREEE (reference sequence). The CDR3 spells CASSLPGQGAYEQYF. In DNA form, the CDR3 reads TGTGCCAGCAGCTTACCGGGACAGGGGGCCTACGAGCAGTACTTC. Filled out from reference TRBV5-4 and TRBJ2-7, the complete variable domain reads ETGVTQSPTHLIKTRGQQVTLRCSSQSGHNTVSWYQQALGQGPQFIFQYYREEENGRGNFPPRFSGLQFPNYSSELNVNALELDDSALYLCASSLPGQGAYEQYFGPGTRLTVT.

This chain uses TRBV5-1 with TRBJ2-1; D is perhaps TRBD2 (6 bases). V lost 0 bases and J 9 bases, leaving 16 bases between the germline ends. This CDR3 is 15 amino acids long. The germline V gene has CDR1 SGHRS and CDR2 YFSETQ. The CDR3, as DNA: TGCGCCAGCAGCTTGGGGAGGGCACGGAGTAGTGAGCAGTTCTTC. Amino acids: CASSLGRARSSEQFF.

The chain combines TRBV19 with TRBJ2-7, with 7 bases that match TRBD1. Germline CDR1 and CDR2: LNHDA and SQIVND (reference sequence). This CDR3 contains 17 residues. V shed 4 bases and J 0 bases; nucleotides not matched to a gene: 12. The DNA for the CDR3 is TGTGCCAGTAGTAGAATTTACAGGGGTGAGAGCTCCTACGAGCAGTACTTC. It encodes CASSRIYRGESSYEQYF.

The gene calls are TRBV7-6 and TRBJ2-1, with a weak D call TRBD2 (9 bases). Germline V gene lookup returns CDR1 SGHVS and CDR2 FNYEAQ. V was pared by 6 bases and J by 9 bases, with 27 bases between. The CDR3 sequence is 17 residues long. CDR3 in amino acids: CASSSRGGQVSRGEQFF. CDR3 nucleotides: TGTGCCAGCAGTTCGCGGGGGGGACAGGTTAGTCGTGGTGAGCAGTTCTTC. The whole variable domain, filled in from reference TRBV7-6 and TRBJ2-1, reads GAGVSQSPRYKVTKRGQDVALRCDPISGHVSLYWYRQALGQGPEFLTYFNYEAQQDKSGLPNDRFSAERPEGSISTLTIQRTEQRDSAMYRCASSSRGGQVSRGEQFFGPGTRLTVL.

This chain connects TRBV11-3 to TRBJ2-2; either TRBD1 or TRBD2 may supply D (5 bases each). The V end lost 1 base, the J end lost 3 bases, and 18 bases lay between the germline ends. The CDR3 totals 18 residues. In germline, CDR1 is SGHNT, CDR2 YENEEA. The CDR3 nucleotides are TGTGCCAGCAGCTTAGGGGGGTGGTGGACGGCTGACACCGGGGAGCTGTTTTTT. It specifies CASSLGGWWTADTGELFF. Full variable domain (rest looked up from reference TRBV11-3 and TRBJ2-2): EAGVVQSPRYKIIEKKQPVAFWCNPISGHNTLYWYLQNLGQGPELLIRYENEEAVDDSQLPKDRFSAERLKGVDSTLKIQPAELGDSAVYLCASSLGGWWTADTGELFFGEGSRLTVL.

The V gene is TRBV19, the J gene TRBJ1-1, with TRBD1 as a possible D gene (5 bases). The germline V gene has CDR1 LNHDA and CDR2 SQIVND (reference sequence). This CDR3 is 16 amino acids long. Trimming shortened V by 7 bases and J by 7 bases, and 25 bases separated the two germline ends. The CDR3, as DNA: TGTGCCAGTAAAGATCGGGGCTGGGGAGTGGGGGATGAAGCTTTCTTT. It yields the protein CASKDRGWGVGDEAFF.

This clone was picked up a small number of times. Here the CDR3 reads CASSFRAGRTDTQYF. The CDR3 bases are TGTGCCAGCAGCTTTCGGGCGGGACGCACAGATACGCAGTATTTT. The chain joins TRBV7-2 to TRBJ2-3; TRBD2 is a possible D gene (6 bases). The V gene lost 3 bases and the J gene lost 1 base, with 11 bases spanning the gap. Germline lookup yields CDR1 SGHTA and CDR2 FQGNSA. There are 15 residues in the CDR3.

The V call is TRBV6-5, the J call TRBJ2-2, with D tentatively TRBD1 or TRBD2 (5 bases each). The CDR3 runs 14 residues. The V gene's germline CDR1 is MNHEY and CDR2 SVGAGI. Trimming took off 2 bases at V and 6 bases at J, with 10 bases between the two ends. The CDR3 spells CASSYVGVPGELFF. The CDR3 DNA reads TGTGCCAGCAGTTACGTGGGGGTCCCCGGGGAGCTGTTTTTT.

This clone was recorded a few times. This chain uses TRBV13 with TRBJ2-5; a possible D gene is TRBD1 (5 bases). The CDR3 is 14 amino acids. Germline assignment: CDR1 PRHDT and CDR2 FYEKMQ (reference sequence). The germline V and J ends were trimmed by 5 bases and 10 bases, with 20 bases remaining between them. CDR3: CASSRTSTWGSQYF. For the CDR3, the DNA is TGTGCCAGCAGCCGGACATCGACTTGGGGTAGCCAGTACTTC.

The chain couples TRBV30 to TRBJ2-1; 7 bases match TRBD2. Trimming at V came to 7 bases and at J to 7 bases, leaving 10 bases not matched to a gene. This CDR3 has 13 residues. Per germline, CDR1 GTSNPN and CDR2 SVGIG (reference sequence). CDR3 sequence (DNA): TGTGCCTCGACCGGGACTATAGGGAATGAGCAGTTCTTC. Translating gives CASTGTIGNEQFF.